The 4 T cell receptor beta chains given below trace back to one sample, sequenced in a study of cytomegalovirus exposure and HLA in healthy donors. The PCR had 60 Vbeta and 13 Jbeta primers. The data were produced by immunoSEQ multiplex PCR, yet TCRdb's version contains in-frame clones alone and is incomplete. The sample has 150,000 to 180,000 clones; roughly three quarters are singletons. Material for sequencing was PBMCs. These receptors all come from a man younger than 45 in good health and CMV-seropositive.

The rearrangement links TRBV9 to TRBJ2-1, with TRBD2 as a possible D gene (6 bases). The CDR3 sequence is 16 residues long. Germline CDR1 reads SGDLS; CDR2 reads YYNGEE. The germline V and J ends were trimmed by 4 bases and 6 bases, with 20 bases remaining between them. Here the CDR3 reads CASSSEGLATGNEQFF. CDR3 DNA: TGTGCCAGCAGCTCCGAAGGGCTAGCGACGGGCAATGAGCAGTTCTTC.

This clone was recorded a few times. The genes are TRBV9 and TRBJ1-6; D gene uncertain. The CDR3 loop spans 15 amino acids. Germline CDR1 reads SGDLS; CDR2 reads YYNGEE. V was shortened by 3 bases and J by 5 bases, with 12 bases between the two germline ends. CDR3 amino acids: CASSADVRDNSPLHF. The CDR3 DNA sequence: TGTGCCAGCAGCGCCGACGTTCGGGATAATTCACCCCTCCACTTT.

V and J are TRBV7-8 and TRBJ2-7; possible D gene TRBD1, 6 bases. The CDR3 spans 13 residues. The V and J ends lost 2 bases and 6 bases respectively, with 11 bases between them. CDR1 is SGHVS, CDR2 FQNEAQ, per germline. CDR3: CASSLPQGSEQYF. The CDR3 region has the DNA TGTGCCAGCAGCTTACCTCAGGGGAGCGAGCAGTACTTC.

V and J are TRBV6-1 and TRBJ2-3, with a possible D match to TRBD2 (5 bases). CDR1 is MNHNS and CDR2 is SASEGT in the germline V gene. The CDR3 loop spans 13 amino acids. Trimming removed 5 bases from V and 6 bases from J, with 12 bases in between. CDR3 sequence (DNA): TGTGCCAGCAGTCCCCGGGATCGGGATACGCAGTATTTT. Translated, it gives CASSPRDRDTQYF.